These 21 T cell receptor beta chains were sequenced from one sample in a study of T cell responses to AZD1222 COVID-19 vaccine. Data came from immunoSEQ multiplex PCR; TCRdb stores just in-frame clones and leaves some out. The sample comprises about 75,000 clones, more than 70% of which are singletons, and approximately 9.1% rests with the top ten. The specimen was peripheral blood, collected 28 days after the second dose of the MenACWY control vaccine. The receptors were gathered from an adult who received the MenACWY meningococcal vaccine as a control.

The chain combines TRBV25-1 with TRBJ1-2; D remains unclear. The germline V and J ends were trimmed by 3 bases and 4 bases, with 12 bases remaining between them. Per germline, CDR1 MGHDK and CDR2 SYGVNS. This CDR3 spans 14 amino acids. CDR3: CASSEGTDIYGYTF. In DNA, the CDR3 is TGTGCCAGCAGTGAGGGAACAGACATCTATGGCTACACCTTC.

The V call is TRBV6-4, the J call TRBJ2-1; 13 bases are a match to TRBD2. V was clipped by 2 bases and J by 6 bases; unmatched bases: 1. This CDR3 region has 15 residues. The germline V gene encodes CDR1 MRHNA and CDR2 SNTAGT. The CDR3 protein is CASSDTSGGANEQFF. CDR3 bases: TGTGCCAGCAGTGACACTAGCGGGGGGGCCAATGAGCAGTTCTTC.

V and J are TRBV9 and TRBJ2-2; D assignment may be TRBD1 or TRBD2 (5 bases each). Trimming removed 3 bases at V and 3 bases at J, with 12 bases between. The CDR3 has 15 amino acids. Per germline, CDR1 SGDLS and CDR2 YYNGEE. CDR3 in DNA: TGTGCCAGCAGCGCCGGGACGGGATACACCGGGGAGCTGTTTTTT. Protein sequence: CASSAGTGYTGELFF.

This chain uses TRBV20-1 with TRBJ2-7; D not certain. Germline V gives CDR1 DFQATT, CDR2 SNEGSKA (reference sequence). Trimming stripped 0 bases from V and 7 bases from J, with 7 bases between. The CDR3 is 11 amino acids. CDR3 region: CSARDDGEQYF. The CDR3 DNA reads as TGCAGTGCTAGAGACGATGGGGAGCAGTACTTC.

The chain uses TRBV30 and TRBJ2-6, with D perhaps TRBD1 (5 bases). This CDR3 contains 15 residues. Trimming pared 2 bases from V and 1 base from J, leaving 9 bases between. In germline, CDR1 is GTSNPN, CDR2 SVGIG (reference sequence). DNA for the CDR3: TGTGCCTGGAGTACAGGACGATCTGGGGCCAACGTCCTGACTTTC. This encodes CAWSTGRSGANVLTF.

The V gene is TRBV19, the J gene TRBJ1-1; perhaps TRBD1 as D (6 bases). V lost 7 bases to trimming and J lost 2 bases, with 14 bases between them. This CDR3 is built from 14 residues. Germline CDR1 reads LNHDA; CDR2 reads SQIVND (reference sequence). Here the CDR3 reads CASIETGFNTEAFF. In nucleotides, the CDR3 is TGTGCCAGTATCGAGACAGGCTTCAACACTGAAGCTTTCTTT.

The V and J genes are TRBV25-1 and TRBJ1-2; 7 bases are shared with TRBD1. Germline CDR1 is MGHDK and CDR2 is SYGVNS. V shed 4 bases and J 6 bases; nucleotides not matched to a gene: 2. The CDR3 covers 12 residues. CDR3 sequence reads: CASSAGTDGYTF. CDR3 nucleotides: TGTGCCAGCAGTGCAGGGACAGATGGCTACACCTTC.

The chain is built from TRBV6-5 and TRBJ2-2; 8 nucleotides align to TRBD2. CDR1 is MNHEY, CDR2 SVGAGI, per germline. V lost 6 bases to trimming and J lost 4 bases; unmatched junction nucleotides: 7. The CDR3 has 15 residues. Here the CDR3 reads CASRTRGAPTGELFF. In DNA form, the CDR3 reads TGTGCCAGCAGGACGCGGGGGGCCCCCACCGGGGAGCTGTTTTTT.

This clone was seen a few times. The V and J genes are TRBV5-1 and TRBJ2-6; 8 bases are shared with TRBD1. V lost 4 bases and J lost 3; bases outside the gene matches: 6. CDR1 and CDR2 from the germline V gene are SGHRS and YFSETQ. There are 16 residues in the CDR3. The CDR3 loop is CASSGSGGGGANVLTF. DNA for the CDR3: TGCGCCAGCAGCGGATCAGGGGGCGGTGGGGCCAACGTCCTGACTTTC.

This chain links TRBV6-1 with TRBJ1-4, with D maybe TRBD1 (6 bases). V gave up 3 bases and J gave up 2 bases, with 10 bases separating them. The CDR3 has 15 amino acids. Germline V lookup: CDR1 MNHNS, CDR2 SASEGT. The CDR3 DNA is TGTGCCAGCAGTGATCACAGGGATACTAATGAAAAACTGTTTTTT. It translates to CASSDHRDTNEKLFF.

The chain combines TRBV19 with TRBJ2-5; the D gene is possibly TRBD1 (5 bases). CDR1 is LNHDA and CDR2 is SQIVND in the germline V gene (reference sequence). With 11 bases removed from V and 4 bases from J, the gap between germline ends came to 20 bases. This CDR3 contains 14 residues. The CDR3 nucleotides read TGTGCCTCTATGGGGCAGGGAAGGGTAGAGACCCAGTACTTC. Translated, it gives CASMGQGRVETQYF.

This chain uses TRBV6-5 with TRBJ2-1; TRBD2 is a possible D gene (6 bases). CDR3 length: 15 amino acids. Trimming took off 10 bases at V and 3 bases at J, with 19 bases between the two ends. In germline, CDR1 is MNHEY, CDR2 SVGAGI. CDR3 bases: TGTGCCACGATAGGTGGGGGGTCGGGCTACAATGAGCAGTTCTTC. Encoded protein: CATIGGGSGYNEQFF.

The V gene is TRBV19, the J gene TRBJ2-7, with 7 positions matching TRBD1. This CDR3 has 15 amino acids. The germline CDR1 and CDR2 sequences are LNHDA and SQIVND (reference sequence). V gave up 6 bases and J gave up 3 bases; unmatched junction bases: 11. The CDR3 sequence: CASRAGTANLYEQYF. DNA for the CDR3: TGTGCCAGTAGAGCTGGGACAGCAAATCTCTACGAGCAGTACTTC.

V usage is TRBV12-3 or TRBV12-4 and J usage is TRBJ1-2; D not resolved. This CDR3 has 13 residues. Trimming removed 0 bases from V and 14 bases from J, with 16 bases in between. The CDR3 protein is CASSLAAGDMKTF. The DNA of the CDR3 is TGTGCCAGCAGTTTAGCCGCCGGAGACATGAAAACCTTC.

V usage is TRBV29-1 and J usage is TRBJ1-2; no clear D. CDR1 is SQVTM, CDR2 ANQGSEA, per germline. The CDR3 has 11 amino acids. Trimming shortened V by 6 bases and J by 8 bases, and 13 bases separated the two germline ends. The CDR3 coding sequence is TGCAGCGTCAGGACTGAGGACGGCTACACCTTC. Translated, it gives CSVRTEDGYTF. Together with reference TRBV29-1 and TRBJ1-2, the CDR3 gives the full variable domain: SAVISQKPSRDICQRGTSLTIQCQVDSQVTMMFWYRQQPGQSLTLIATANQGSEATYESGFVIDKFPISRPNLTFSTLTVSNMSPEDSSIYLCSVRTEDGYTFGSGTRLTVV.

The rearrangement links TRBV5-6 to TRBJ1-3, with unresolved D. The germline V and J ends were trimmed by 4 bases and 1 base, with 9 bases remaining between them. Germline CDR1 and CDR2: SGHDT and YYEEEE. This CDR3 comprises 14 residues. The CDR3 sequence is CASSRGGSGNTIYF. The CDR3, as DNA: TGTGCCAGCAGCCGAGGCGGGTCTGGAAACACCATATATTTT.

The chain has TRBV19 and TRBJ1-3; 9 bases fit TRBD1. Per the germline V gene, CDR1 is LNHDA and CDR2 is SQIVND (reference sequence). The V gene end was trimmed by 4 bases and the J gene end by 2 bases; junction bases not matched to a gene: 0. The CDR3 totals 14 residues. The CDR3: CASSRDRAGNTIYF. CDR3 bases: TGTGCCAGTAGTAGGGACAGGGCTGGAAACACCATATATTTT.

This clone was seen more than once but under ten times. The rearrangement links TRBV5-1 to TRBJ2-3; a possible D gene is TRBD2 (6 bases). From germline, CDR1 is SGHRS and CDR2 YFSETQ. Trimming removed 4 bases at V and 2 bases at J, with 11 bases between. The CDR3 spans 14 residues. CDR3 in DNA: TGCGCCAGCAGCGGGGGGACTTACACAGATACGCAGTATTTT. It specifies CASSGGTYTDTQYF.

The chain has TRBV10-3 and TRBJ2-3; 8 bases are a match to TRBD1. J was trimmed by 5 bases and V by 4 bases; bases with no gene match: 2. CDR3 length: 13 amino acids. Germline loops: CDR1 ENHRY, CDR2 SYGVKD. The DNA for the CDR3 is TGTGCCATCAGTGGACAGGGGCAAGATACGCAGTATTTT. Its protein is CAISGQGQDTQYF.

DNA for the CDR3: TGTGCCAGCAGCCCGGGCCACTACGAGCAGTACTTC. Its protein product is CASSPGHYEQYF. The genes are TRBV11-2 and TRBJ2-7; D is unclear. Deletions cut 5 bases from V and 3 bases from J, with 8 bases between. The CDR3 has 12 residues. Germline V gene sequence: CDR1 SGHAT, CDR2 FQNNGV.

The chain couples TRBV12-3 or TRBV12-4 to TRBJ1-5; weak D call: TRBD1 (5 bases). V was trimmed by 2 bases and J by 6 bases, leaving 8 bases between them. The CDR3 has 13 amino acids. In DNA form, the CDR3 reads TGTGCCAGCAGTTTAAGAGGGGTTCAGCCCCAGCATTTT. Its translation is CASSLRGVQPQHF.